One T cell receptor (beta chain) is described in this entry. Its cognate antigen is unknown. A junction end diverges from the germline sequence, so it may reflect a read error. The CDR3 covers 22 residues. Per germline, CDR1 MNHNY and CDR2 SVGAGI (reference sequence). The approximately 20-31 mg bulk tissue piece was not sorted before simultaneous RNA and DNA extraction. Total RNA (around 510 ng) served as template for TCR beta cDNA synthesis primed by a constant-region primer. Three nested multiplex PCR rounds, a slightly modified ARM-PCR, produced the libraries for TCR beta. PCR rounds one and two used TRBV1-TRBV30 forward primers with a C-beta reverse primer for 10 cycles each. From the multiplex PCR reads, TCRdb called clonotypes with MiXCR, one entry per CDR3 protein. The sample yields roughly 70,000 distinct CDR3 sequences, about 71% seen once. The data are from a study of tumor-infiltrating lymphocytes in primary liver carcinoma. The wider study: Patients comprised men and women whose ages fell between 30 and 69 years. General study results and limits: The proportion of top clones found throughout all five tumor regions was only about 7.5-25%. Significantly larger top-250-clone fractions were found in tumors than in blood (p = 0.039).

The chain combines TRBV6-6 with TRBJ2-3, with a weak D call TRBD1 (9 bases). The clonotype was recovered from a man in his forties or fifties with primary liver carcinoma and hepatitis B virus infection. Material for sequencing was liver tumor tissue from sampling region 4. The subset: tumor region T4, right-lateral pole. CDR3 in amino acids: CASGYPLTGGSGSRTSTDTQYF. The CDR3 DNA is TGTGCCAGCGGTTACCCCCTCACAGGGGGCAGCGGGAGTAGAACTAGCACGGATACGCAGTATTTT.